These 5 T cell receptor beta chains share one sample of origin, sequenced in a study of CD8+ T cells in alopecia areata. Treatment defined: oral pan-JAK inhibitor, 5-10 mg twice daily. As the sequencing template, cDNA was produced by extracting RNA and reverse transcribing it. Produced via immunoSEQ multiplex PCR; TCRdb's table is partial and in-frame only. The sample lists some 180,000 clones, roughly half occurring once. The sample was CD8+ T cells sorted from blood, taken around week 54, from a patient treated with tofacitinib. The receptor set was obtained from a human donor with alopecia areata.

This clone was observed a single time. This chain joins TRBV9 and TRBJ2-7, with D tentatively TRBD1 (6 bases). Germline CDR1 reads SGDLS; CDR2 reads YYNGEE. Deletions cut 4 bases from V and 4 bases from J, with 12 bases between. The CDR3 has 13 amino acids. The CDR3 DNA follows: TGTGCCAGCAGCTCCTCCCAGGGGTACGAGCAGTACTTC. It yields the protein CASSSSQGYEQYF.

The chain is built from TRBV5-4 and TRBJ2-4, with D unresolved. Germline V gives CDR1 SGHNT, CDR2 YYREEE (reference sequence). This CDR3 has 14 amino acids. V was shortened by 3 bases and J by 6 bases, with 13 bases between the two germline ends. The chain's CDR3 is CASSSLDHTNIQYF. DNA of the CDR3: TGTGCCAGCAGCTCTCTGGACCACACAAACATTCAGTACTTC.

As regards this clone: Other DNA sequences in the same sample also yield this CDR3. The chain links TRBV30 to TRBJ1-1; D gene uncertain. This CDR3 spans 13 amino acids. Germline CDR1 and CDR2: GTSNPN and SVGIG (reference sequence). V was clipped by 0 bases and J by 2 bases, with 7 bases between them. The CDR3 DNA reads as TGTGCCTGGAGTGTACTGCGCAACACTGAAGCTTTCTTT. This codes for CAWSVLRNTEAFF.

The gene calls are TRBV6-5 and TRBJ1-2, with TRBD1 matching over 9 bases. Germline V gives CDR1 MNHEY, CDR2 SVGAGI. This CDR3 is built from 16 residues. Germline trimming cut 0 bases from V and 3 bases from J; bases unmatched to any gene: 5. The CDR3 region is CASSYSWTGVHYGYTF. Here the CDR3 DNA reads TGTGCCAGCAGTTACTCTTGGACAGGGGTTCACTATGGCTACACCTTC.

The chain links TRBV2 to TRBJ2-7, with D possibly being TRBD1 (5 bases). The CDR3 has 14 residues. Trimming removed 3 bases from V and 3 bases from J, with 12 bases in between. Germline CDR1 is SNHLY and CDR2 is FYNNEI. CDR3 nucleotides: TGTGCCAGCAGTGAGTGGCAGGGAAGCTACGAGCAGTACTTC. Translation gives CASSEWQGSYEQYF.